One and the same sample provided the 26 T cell receptor beta chains below, sequenced in a study of immune heterogeneity within non-small cell lung tumors. The TCR beta CDR3 region underwent multiplex PCR amplification with 32 V and 13 J primers. TCRdb reprocessed the multiplex PCR reads via MiXCR and lists one record per CDR3 protein. The sample consists of tens of thousands of distinct CDR3 sequences, approximately 30% of them appearing once. At approximately 570 ng per sample, bulk tumor genomic DNA provided the template. Multiple widely separated biopsies were taken from each primary tumor at surgery. Patients underwent curative surgery for untreated, newly diagnosed non-small cell lung cancer. Sequenced material: lung tumor tissue. Receptors were obtained from a man aged 35-49 years with non-small cell lung cancer.

This clonotype was observed many times. The chain has TRBV5-1 and TRBJ1-1; D not resolved. The germline V gene has CDR1 SGHRS and CDR2 YFSETQ. V was clipped by 5 bases and J by 3 bases, with 14 bases between them. The CDR3 is made up of 14 amino acids. The CDR3 nucleotides are TGCGCCAGCAGGGTCTCAGGTACGGACACTGAAGCTTTCTTT. Translating gives CASRVSGTDTEAFF. Complete variable domain (other parts from reference TRBV5-1 and TRBJ1-1): KAGVTQTPRYLIKTRGQQVTLSCSPISGHRSVSWYQQTPGQGLQFLFEYFSETQRNKGNFPGRFSGRQFSNSRSEMNVSTLELGDSALYLCASRVSGTDTEAFFGQGTRLTVV.

Only a few counts were recorded for this clonotype. This sequence joins TRBV20-1 and TRBJ1-5; D is undetermined. CDR1 DFQATT and CDR2 SNEGSKA come from the germline V gene (reference sequence). This CDR3 comprises 16 residues. Trimming cost V 3 bases and J 1 base, with 16 bases left between them. As DNA, the CDR3 is TGCAGTGCTAGCCCCGTGACCGACATCAGCAATCAGCCCCAGCATTTT. As protein: CSASPVTDISNQPQHF.

With respect to this clonotype: This clone may be a read error of a much larger clone one base away. Given the absence of the conserved phenylalanine or tryptophan at the CDR3 end, a read error is likely. The chain is built from TRBV5-1 and TRBJ1-2; TRBD1 agrees at 12 bases. Germline V CDR1 and CDR2: SGHRS, YFSETQ. The CDR3 consists of 16 residues. V shed 4 bases and J 6 bases; nucleotides not matched to a gene: 10. CDR3 nucleotide sequence: TGCGCCAGCAGCGGGTCCGGGACAGGGGGCGCGGATGGCTACACCCTC. This sequence encodes CASSGSGTGGADGYTL.

At least ten counts were recorded for this clonotype. V and J are TRBV6-2 or TRBV6-3 and TRBJ2-1, with TRBD2 matching over 13 bases. J gave up 6 bases and V 8 bases, and 4 bases lay outside the gene matches. Per the germline V gene, CDR1 is MNHEY and CDR2 is SVGEGT. This CDR3 contains 14 residues. The CDR3 sequence is CASQRLAGGNEQFF. The CDR3 DNA reads TGTGCCAGCCAACGACTAGCGGGGGGCAATGAGCAGTTCTTC.

The CDR3 DNA follows: TGTGCCAGCAGTGAAACTAGCGGGACATTTGGTGCCCAGTACTTC. The encoded protein is CASSETSGTFGAQYF. The V and J genes are TRBV6-1 and TRBJ2-5, with 10 positions matching TRBD2. The CDR3 length is 15 residues. V lost 2 bases, J lost 9 bases, and 9 bases stayed unmatched. Looked up from germline, CDR1 is MNHNS and CDR2 is SASEGT.

The chain uses TRBV9 and TRBJ2-5; D unresolved. The CDR3 loop spans 13 amino acids. The germline V gene has CDR1 SGDLS and CDR2 YYNGEE. V was clipped by 0 bases and J by 4 bases, with 7 bases between them. The CDR3 DNA follows: TGTGCCAGCAGCGTAGCCCCCCCAGAGACCCAGTACTTC. Protein sequence: CASSVAPPETQYF.

The rearrangement links TRBV20-1 to TRBJ2-3, with a possible D match to TRBD2 (5 bases). Germline V gene sequence: CDR1 DFQATT, CDR2 SNEGSKA (reference sequence). Trimming pared 5 bases from V and 3 bases from J, leaving 21 bases between. This CDR3 has 16 amino acids. CDR3 loop: CSAPGVRGMGTDTQYF. As DNA, the CDR3 is TGCAGTGCTCCTGGCGTGAGAGGGATGGGAACAGATACGCAGTATTTT.

This chain links TRBV3-1 with TRBJ2-5; possibly TRBD2 for D (6 bases). The germline gives CDR1 LGHDT, CDR2 YNNKEL (reference sequence). Trimming left V 0 bases short and J 5 bases short, with 7 bases between. This CDR3 spans 13 amino acids. This CDR3 is CASSQDRGETQYF. Here the CDR3 DNA reads TGTGCCAGCAGCCAAGATCGGGGGGAGACCCAGTACTTC.

The chain has TRBV5-1 and TRBJ2-1, with 14 positions matching TRBD2. The trim removed 3 bases at V and 8 bases at J, leaving 10 bases unmatched. The CDR3 covers 17 residues. Germline V gene data show CDR1 as SGHRS and CDR2 as YFSETQ. The CDR3 bases are TGCGCCAGCAGCTCGACGACTAGCGGGAGGGCCTGTGATGAGCAGTTCTTC. This codes for CASSSTTSGRACDEQFF.

The gene calls are TRBV5-1 and TRBJ1-1, with D hard to call. Germline-derived CDR1 and CDR2 are SGHRS and YFSETQ. The V end was cut by 0 bases, the J end by 2 bases, with 11 bases between. The CDR3 has 15 amino acids. The CDR3 is CASSLVGSGNTEAFF. As DNA, the CDR3 is TGCGCCAGCAGCTTGGTAGGGTCCGGTAACACTGAAGCTTTCTTT.

This clonotype has a handful of counts. The CDR3 nucleotides read TGCGCCAGCAGCTTGGTGTGGGGAGGTTTCCGGGACGGTCAGCAAGAGACCCAGTACTTC. Protein product: CASSLVWGGFRDGQQETQYF. The rearrangement joins TRBV5-1 to TRBJ2-5, with a weak D call TRBD2 (6 bases). V was trimmed by 0 bases and J by 2 bases, leaving 26 bases between them. Germline values: CDR1 SGHRS, CDR2 YFSETQ. The CDR3 has 20 amino acids.

This clonotype was observed many times. This chain uses TRBV27 with TRBJ2-2, with TRBD1 identical over 9 bases. Germline CDR1 MNHEY, CDR2 SMNVEV (reference sequence). V shed 6 bases and J 8 bases; nucleotides not matched to a gene: 4. The CDR3 loop spans 13 amino acids. The CDR3: CASRGQGLGELFF. CDR3 sequence (DNA): TGTGCCAGCAGAGGACAGGGGTTGGGGGAGCTGTTTTTT.

This clonotype was detected only a few times. The chain recombines TRBV12-5 with TRBJ1-5; D is undetermined. Germline V gene data show CDR1 as LGHNT and CDR2 as FRNRAP. Trimming cost V 4 bases and J 1 base, with 2 bases left between them. The CDR3 extends over 12 amino acids. CDR3 amino acids: CASGSSNQPQHF. DNA for the CDR3: TGTGCTAGTGGTTCGAGCAATCAGCCCCAGCATTTT.

The DNA of the CDR3 is TGTGCCAGCAGTTTTTCGCGGGGAGGGCGCAATGAGCAGTTCTTC. Protein product: CASSFSRGGRNEQFF. The rearrangement joins TRBV28 to TRBJ2-1, with 7 bases aligning to TRBD2. The germline gives CDR1 MDHEN, CDR2 SYDVKM. V was pared by 3 bases and J by 6 bases, with 8 bases of the junction left unmatched. The CDR3 spans 15 residues. The full variable domain, in which reference TRBV28 and TRBJ2-1 provide the parts outside the CDR3, is DVKVTQSSRYLVKRTGEKVFLECVQDMDHENMFWYRQDPGLGLRLIYFSYDVKMKEKGDIPEGYSVSREKKERFSLILESASTNQTSMYLCASSFSRGGRNEQFFGPGTRLTVL.

This clonotype was detected ten times or more. The chain is built from TRBV6-1 and TRBJ2-2, with TRBD1 matching over 7 bases. CDR3 length equals 16 residues. Germline-derived CDR1 and CDR2 are MNHNS and SASEGT. The junction had 7 bases not matched to a gene; V was cut back by 5 bases and J by 1 base. In DNA form, the CDR3 reads TGTGCCAGCAGTTCCAAAGGGGGCTTGAACACCGGGGAGCTGTTTTTT. Its protein is CASSSKGGLNTGELFF.

The table lists this clonotype with many counts. The V and J genes are TRBV28 and TRBJ1-2; no reliable D call. Per germline, CDR1 MDHEN and CDR2 SYDVKM. With 3 bases removed from V and 7 bases from J, the gap between germline ends came to 15 bases. This CDR3 comprises 14 residues. In DNA form, the CDR3 reads TGTGCCAGCAGTTTTCGGACGGCCCGGGGTGGCTACACCTTC. It is translated as CASSFRTARGGYTF.

This clonotype was counted between two and nine times. V and J are TRBV20-1 and TRBJ1-4; D is unresolved. The CDR3 runs to 14 residues. The germline CDR1 and CDR2 sequences are DFQATT and SNEGSKA (reference sequence). V dropped 6 bases and J dropped 1 base, with 12 bases sitting between them. Written as DNA, the CDR3 is TGCAGTGCCCGAAGGCTTGGAACTAATGAAAAACTGTTTTTT. Protein sequence: CSARRLGTNEKLFF.

The sample holds a few counts of this clonotype. CDR3 bases: TGTGCCAGCAGCCTAGGGGGGCTCACTTCCACCTACGAGCAGTACTTC. This codes for CASSLGGLTSTYEQYF. V is TRBV7-6 and J is TRBJ2-7; D possibly matches TRBD1 or TRBD2 (6 bases each). The V gene's germline CDR1 is SGHVS and CDR2 FNYEAQ. With 5 bases removed from V and 2 bases from J, the gap between germline ends came to 19 bases. The CDR3 contains 16 residues.

The chain has TRBV6-1 and TRBJ2-1; unclear D gene. Trimming stripped 7 bases from V and 2 bases from J, with 6 bases between. Germline lookup yields CDR1 MNHNS and CDR2 SASEGT. This CDR3 comprises 12 residues. For the CDR3, the DNA is TGTGCCAGCACGGTTCCCTACAATGAGCAGTTCTTC. Translation gives CASTVPYNEQFF.

This clonotype was seen ten or more times. This chain uses TRBV5-1 with TRBJ2-7, with TRBD1 matching 9 bases. Germline V gene data show CDR1 as SGHRS and CDR2 as YFSETQ. After removal of 8 bases from V and 6 bases from J, the junction contained 12 bases not matched to a gene. The CDR3 runs to 14 residues. The CDR3 spells CASTGTGRKGEQYF. CDR3 nucleotide sequence: TGCGCCAGTACCGGGACAGGGAGAAAAGGCGAGCAGTACTTC.

For this clonotype: Being one base from a much bigger clone, this may be a read error. This rearrangement joins TRBV5-1 to TRBJ2-7; D not certain. CDR1 SGHRS and CDR2 YFSETQ come from the germline V gene. This CDR3 comprises 14 residues. DNA for the CDR3: TGCGCCGGCAGCCTAACGGCCCATTCCTACGAGCAGTACTTC. Protein product: CAGSLTAHSYEQYF.

This chain connects TRBV30 to TRBJ1-5; D is undetermined. Between the trimmed V and J ends, which lost 2 bases and 0 bases, there was a span of 5 bases. Per germline, CDR1 GTSNPN and CDR2 SVGIG (reference sequence). CDR3 size: 13 residues. The CDR3 DNA sequence: TGTGCCTGGAGTCCAGATAGCAATCAGCCCCAGCATTTT. As protein: CAWSPDSNQPQHF.

This clonotype was observed a handful of times. The chain joins TRBV6-1 to TRBJ2-5, with D hard to call. The V and J ends lost 7 bases and 3 bases respectively, with 12 bases between them. Germline assignment: CDR1 MNHNS and CDR2 SASEGT. This CDR3 comprises 13 residues. In DNA, the CDR3 is TGTGCCAGCACCCTGACTTCAAAAGAGACCCAGTACTTC. It yields the protein CASTLTSKETQYF.

This clonotype was counted at least ten times. This chain connects TRBV19 to TRBJ2-7, with D uncertain. Between the trimmed V and J ends, which lost 1 base and 5 bases, there was a span of 12 bases. CDR1 and CDR2 (germline): LNHDA, SQIVND (reference sequence). This CDR3 contains 14 residues. CDR3: CASSIGGRIHEQYF. Here the CDR3 DNA reads TGTGCCAGTAGTATAGGCGGTAGGATCCACGAGCAGTACTTC. The entire variable domain, with the rest obtained from reference TRBV19 and TRBJ2-7, is as follows: DGGITQSPKYLFRKEGQNVTLSCEQNLNHDAMYWYRQDPGQGLRLIYYSQIVNDFQKGDIAEGYSVSREKKESFPLTVTSAQKNPTAFYLCASSIGGRIHEQYFGPGTRLTVT.

There are a few counts of this clonotype. The chain recombines TRBV10-2 with TRBJ1-1; D call uncertain. Per germline, CDR1 WSHSY and CDR2 SAAADI. V shed 7 bases and J shed 1 base, with 7 bases lying between them. The CDR3 extends over 12 amino acids. The CDR3 sequence is CASKARNTEAFF. The CDR3 DNA sequence: TGCGCCAGCAAGGCCAGGAACACTGAAGCTTTCTTT.

This clonotype was seen more than once but under ten times. A read error may explain this, as a much larger clone is one base away. This likely comes from a read error, as the CDR3 has no conserved phenylalanine or tryptophan at its end. The chain uses TRBV27 and TRBJ2-7; D remains unclear. V was cut by 4 bases and J by 1 base, with 5 bases left in between. The CDR3 sequence is 12 residues long. Per the germline V gene, CDR1 is MNHEY and CDR2 is SMNVEV (reference sequence). The CDR3 DNA sequence: TGTGCCAGCAGTTCCGATTCCTACGAGCAGTACTCC. This sequence encodes CASSSDSYEQYS.